The 29 T cell receptor beta chains reported below all come from one sample, sequenced in a study of identical twins. TCRdb itself ran the 5' RACE reads through MiXCR, one entry per CDR3 protein. The sample includes fewer than 500,000 distinct CDR3 sequences, roughly 13% of them seen just once. These sequences were also reported in another study, on yellow fever vaccine responses in identical twins.

Sequenced sample: CD4+ T cells sorted from blood. The receptors originated from a woman in her late teens or twenties in good health.

This clonotype was counted between two and nine times. The genes are TRBV27 and TRBJ1-1; tentative D call: TRBD1 (5 bases). CDR1 and CDR2 (germline): MNHEY, SMNVEV (reference sequence). Trimming shortened V by 0 bases and J by 2 bases, and 10 bases separated the two germline ends. This CDR3 region has 15 residues. The CDR3 bases are TGTGCCAGCAGTTTATCCGGGACCGCCAACACTGAAGCTTTCTTT. Translating gives CASSLSGTANTEAFF.

The rearrangement uses TRBV11-2 and TRBJ2-2; the match to TRBD2 covers 7 bases. The V gene's germline CDR1 is SGHAT and CDR2 FQNNGV. The CDR3 is made up of 14 amino acids. J gave up 5 bases and V 5 bases, and 5 bases lay outside the gene matches. The CDR3 DNA sequence: TGTGCCAGCAGCATGAAGCGGGGTACCGGGGAGCTGTTTTTT. Amino acid sequence: CASSMKRGTGELFF.

This clonotype has a count of ten or more. V usage is TRBV11-2 and J usage is TRBJ2-7, with TRBD2 matching 7 bases. V lost 5 bases to trimming and J lost 2 bases; unmatched junction nucleotides: 3. Germline V gene lookup returns CDR1 SGHAT and CDR2 FQNNGV. The CDR3 has 13 residues. Here the CDR3 reads CASSRGETYEQYF. The CDR3 DNA is TGTGCCAGCAGCCGGGGGGAAACCTACGAGCAGTACTTC.

This clonotype was recorded a few times. V and J are TRBV6-1 and TRBJ1-5, with 8 nucleotides matching TRBD1. The CDR3 totals 14 residues. The germline CDR1 and CDR2 sequences are MNHNS and SASEGT. V lost 6 bases and J lost 6; bases outside the gene matches: 7. DNA for the CDR3: TGTGCCAGCAGGCCAGACAGGGGCAGTCAGCCCCAGCATTTT. It specifies CASRPDRGSQPQHF.

This clonotype was seen at least ten times. This chain uses TRBV7-9 with TRBJ2-3; D unclear. The CDR3 loop spans 14 amino acids. CDR1 and CDR2 from the germline V gene are SEHNR and FQNEAQ (reference sequence). V lost 3 bases and J 3 bases, leaving 10 bases between the germline ends. This CDR3 is CASSFVDPTDTQYF. DNA for the CDR3: TGTGCCAGCAGCTTTGTGGACCCTACAGATACGCAGTATTTT.

This clonotype was picked up one time. The chain joins TRBV5-6 to TRBJ1-6, with TRBD1 matching 11 bases. The CDR3 contains 15 residues. V lost 1 base and J lost 9; bases outside the gene matches: 3. The V gene's germline CDR1 is SGHDT and CDR2 YYEEEE. CDR3 in amino acids: CASSLPGQGVSPLHF. The CDR3 DNA sequence: TGTGCCAGCAGCTTGCCGGGACAGGGGGTTTCACCCCTCCACTTT.

This clonotype was seen more than once but under ten times. The rearrangement joins TRBV14 to TRBJ2-1; 8 bases are shared with TRBD2. Trimming cost V 4 bases and J 8 bases; bases outside gene matches: 7. In germline, CDR1 is SGHDN, CDR2 FVKESK. The length of the CDR3 is 14 residues. The CDR3 here is CASSRPGLGDEQFF. The DNA for the CDR3 is TGTGCCAGCAGCCGTCCGGGACTAGGCGATGAGCAGTTCTTC.

This clonotype showed up many times. V is TRBV4-2 and J is TRBJ2-3, with TRBD2 identical over 8 bases. The ends lost 3 bases at V and 0 bases at J; junction bases unmatched: 23. Per germline, CDR1 LGHNA and CDR2 YNFKEQ. This CDR3 comprises 22 residues. CDR3 sequence: CASSQLVGAWASGLSSTDTQYF. CDR3 nucleotide sequence: TGTGCCAGCAGCCAGCTTGTGGGGGCTTGGGCTAGCGGGTTGTCTAGCACAGATACGCAGTATTTT.

The V call is TRBV12-3 or TRBV12-4, the J call TRBJ2-2, with D tentatively TRBD2 (5 bases). CDR3 size: 16 residues. V gave up 2 bases and J gave up 1 base, with 11 bases separating them. CDR3 loop: CASSLPGVKNTGELFF. The CDR3 DNA follows: TGTGCCAGCAGTTTACCCGGGGTTAAGAACACCGGGGAGCTGTTTTTT.

The chain links TRBV6-1 to TRBJ1-6, with 10 bases aligning to TRBD1. V lost 6 bases and J lost 9; bases outside the gene matches: 5. The CDR3 spans 14 residues. Germline-derived CDR1 and CDR2 are MNHNS and SASEGT. Here the CDR3 reads CASRAGQGGSPLHF. CDR3 nucleotide sequence: TGTGCCAGCAGAGCCGGACAGGGGGGTTCACCCCTCCACTTT.

The rearrangement joins TRBV19 to TRBJ1-1; D not resolved. Germline V lookup: CDR1 LNHDA, CDR2 SQIVND (reference sequence). This CDR3 has 10 amino acids. Trimming cost V 6 bases and J 8 bases, with 7 bases left between them. CDR3 nucleotide sequence: TGTGCCAGTAGAATAACGGAAGCTTTCTTT. As protein: CASRITEAFF. The full variable domain, its missing parts supplied by reference TRBV19 and TRBJ1-1, is DGGITQSPKYLFRKEGQNVTLSCEQNLNHDAMYWYRQDPGQGLRLIYYSQIVNDFQKGDIAEGYSVSREKKESFPLTVTSAQKNPTAFYLCASRITEAFFGQGTRLTVV.

This clonotype was counted ten times or more. This chain links TRBV5-1 with TRBJ2-5; 7 nucleotides align to TRBD1. Trimming at V came to 5 bases and at J to 1 base, leaving 5 bases not matched to a gene. The CDR3 contains 14 residues. Germline CDR1 is SGHRS and CDR2 is YFSETQ. CDR3 in amino acids: CASSTGAFQETQYF. CDR3 DNA: TGCGCCAGCAGTACAGGGGCTTTCCAAGAGACCCAGTACTTC.

This clonotype has a count of ten or more. The gene calls are TRBV7-2 and TRBJ2-1; perhaps D is TRBD1 or TRBD2 (7 bases each). Per germline, CDR1 SGHTA and CDR2 FQGNSA. The CDR3 runs 18 residues. Between the trimmed V and J ends, which lost 0 bases and 0 bases, there was a span of 15 bases. CDR3 sequence (DNA): TGTGCCAGCAGCTTAGCGTCAGGGGGGGGGAGCTCCTACAATGAGCAGTTCTTC. Amino acid sequence: CASSLASGGGSSYNEQFF.

This clonotype was recorded at least ten times. The rearrangement links TRBV7-9 to TRBJ1-2; 8 nucleotides match TRBD1. This CDR3 has 12 amino acids. After removal of 5 bases from V and 6 bases from J, the junction contained 2 bases not matched to a gene. Per germline, CDR1 SEHNR and CDR2 FQNEAQ (reference sequence). Written as DNA, the CDR3 is TGTGCCAGCAGCGACAGGGGCGATGGCTACACCTTC. This codes for CASSDRGDGYTF.

The CDR3 DNA follows: TGTGCCAGTAGTATGGGCCAGCCCGGCAATCAGCCCCAGCATTTT. Encoded protein: CASSMGQPGNQPQHF. V gene TRBV19 combines with J gene TRBJ1-5; the D is unclear. The V end was cut by 3 bases, the J end by 2 bases, with 11 bases between. This CDR3 spans 15 amino acids. The germline gives CDR1 LNHDA, CDR2 SQIVND (reference sequence).

The CDR3 DNA is TGTGCCAGCACGACTCTCCGTACAGGGTTAACCGGGGAGCTGTTTTTT. Amino acids: CASTTLRTGLTGELFF. The chain is built from TRBV27 and TRBJ2-2, with D possibly matching TRBD1 (6 bases). Trimming cost V 7 bases and J 5 bases, with 20 bases left between them. The germline V gene encodes CDR1 MNHEY and CDR2 SMNVEV (reference sequence). This CDR3 contains 16 residues.

Ten or more counts support this clonotype. The chain carries TRBV4-1 and TRBJ2-7; 7 bases map to TRBD2. This CDR3 contains 17 residues. V gave up 1 base and J gave up 1 base; unmatched junction bases: 10. Germline assignment: CDR1 MGHRA and CDR2 YSYEKL. Written as DNA, the CDR3 is TGCGCCAGCAGCCAAGGGGGTGGCGGGGGTATTTCCTACGAGCAGTACTTC. Protein: CASSQGGGGGISYEQYF.

For the CDR3, the DNA is TGTGCCAGCAGCCCGCAAATAGCGGGGGGGAAGTACGAGCAGTACTTC. Residues: CASSPQIAGGKYEQYF. The chain recombines TRBV7-2 with TRBJ2-7, with 11 bases matching TRBD2. The CDR3 is made up of 16 amino acids. Germline CDR1 SGHTA, CDR2 FQGNSA. Losses at the gene ends were 5 bases for V and 4 bases for J; bases not matched to a gene: 10.

This clonotype was recorded at least ten times. This chain uses TRBV20-1 with TRBJ2-5; no definite D call. V was cut by 6 bases and J by 2 bases, with 10 bases left in between. Germline CDR1 DFQATT, CDR2 SNEGSKA (reference sequence). The CDR3 extends over 12 amino acids. The CDR3 DNA reads as TGCAGTGCCGCCCCTCCACAAGAGACCCAGTACTTC. Translated: CSAAPPQETQYF.

The chain uses TRBV29-1 and TRBJ2-7; the match to TRBD2 covers 7 bases. The CDR3 is 12 amino acids. In germline, CDR1 is SQVTM, CDR2 ANQGSEA. V lost 3 bases and J lost 3; bases outside the gene matches: 2. As DNA, the CDR3 is TGCAGCGTTGATGGGGGGGGCTACGAGCAGTACTTC. As protein: CSVDGGGYEQYF.

This clonotype was seen a handful of times. The gene calls are TRBV12-3 or TRBV12-4 and TRBJ1-3, with 7 bases fitting TRBD1. CDR3 length: 13 amino acids. Unmatched junction bases numbered 6, after V lost 4 bases and J lost 9 bases. The CDR3 here is CASSSGGEGTIYF. CDR3 coding DNA: TGTGCCAGCAGTTCAGGGGGGGAAGGCACCATATATTTT.

This clonotype was seen only a few times. The chain combines TRBV11-2 with TRBJ2-1; 12 bases are a match to TRBD2. The CDR3 is made up of 15 amino acids. Trimming cost V 4 bases and J 7 bases; bases outside gene matches: 5. The germline gives CDR1 SGHAT, CDR2 FQNNGV. The CDR3, as DNA: TGTGCCAGCAGCTCGACTAGCGGGAGTTGGAATGAGCAGTTCTTC. Translating it yields CASSSTSGSWNEQFF.

This clonotype was picked up a small number of times. The CDR3 region has the DNA TGTGCCAGCAGTTTCACCGGACAGGGCAGCTATGGCTACACCTTC. This translates into CASSFTGQGSYGYTF. The chain has TRBV27 and TRBJ1-2, with 8 bases lining up with TRBD1. In germline, CDR1 is MNHEY, CDR2 SMNVEV (reference sequence). The V and J ends lost 3 bases and 4 bases, in that order; junction bases with no gene match: 7. The CDR3 contains 15 residues.

The chain uses TRBV7-2 and TRBJ2-1; D is undetermined. Germline V lookup: CDR1 SGHTA, CDR2 FQGNSA. V shed 7 bases and J shed 3 bases, with 7 bases lying between them. This CDR3 is built from 12 residues. CDR3 protein: CASTFIYNEQFF. In nucleotides, the CDR3 is TGTGCCAGCACCTTTATCTACAATGAGCAGTTCTTC.

The chain couples TRBV2 to TRBJ1-5; perhaps TRBD1 as D (6 bases). This CDR3 comprises 16 residues. Germline V gene lookup returns CDR1 SNHLY and CDR2 FYNNEI. The ends were cut back, 1 base at V and 1 base at J, with 11 bases in the middle. In nucleotides, the CDR3 is TGTGCCAGCAGTGAAGGGCGCGGGGGCAGCAATCAGCCCCAGCATTTT. It codes for CASSEGRGGSNQPQHF.

This clonotype has only a few counts. The V call is TRBV20-1, the J call TRBJ2-5; possibly TRBD1 or TRBD2 for D (6 bases each). This CDR3 region has 14 residues. The germline V and J ends were trimmed by 5 bases and 5 bases, with 18 bases remaining between them. The germline V gene has CDR1 DFQATT and CDR2 SNEGSKA (reference sequence). The CDR3 coding sequence is TGCAGTGCTCGGGCGGGACACGGAGGGGAGACCCAGTACTTC. This sequence encodes CSARAGHGGETQYF.

This clonotype was found many times. This sequence joins TRBV7-9 and TRBJ2-7; D remains unclear. The CDR3 extends over 12 amino acids. Trimming removed 1 base from V and 4 bases from J, with 5 bases in between. CDR1 is SEHNR, CDR2 FQNEAQ, per germline (reference sequence). CDR3 loop: CASSLDEYEQYF. The CDR3 bases are TGTGCCAGCAGCTTAGACGAGTACGAGCAGTACTTC.

This clonotype was recorded many times. The chain couples TRBV11-2 to TRBJ1-1; D gene uncertain. Germline values: CDR1 SGHAT, CDR2 FQNNGV. This CDR3 has 12 amino acids. The V end was cut by 3 bases, the J end by 1 base, with 3 bases between. The CDR3 reads CASSLWNTEAFF. In nucleotides, the CDR3 is TGTGCCAGCAGCTTGTGGAACACTGAAGCTTTCTTT.

This clonotype was observed a handful of times. V gene TRBV7-8 combines with J gene TRBJ2-1, with TRBD2 identical over 9 bases. The CDR3 spans 16 residues. Germline V lookup: CDR1 SGHVS, CDR2 FQNEAQ. V lost 2 bases to trimming and J lost 6 bases; unmatched junction nucleotides: 8. Here the CDR3 DNA reads TGTGCCAGCAGCTTACCCCAGGTTAGCGGGAGCAATGAGCAGTTCTTC. This gives the protein CASSLPQVSGSNEQFF.